The present entry profiles one TCR beta chain with its context. Its antigen is currently not known. Qualities for individual bases were not recorded, and no much larger clone is one base off. At diagnosis, tumor, uninvolved tumor-adjacent lung and peripheral blood were collected and then preserved as a mix of FFPE and fresh-frozen material. From its cysteine to its phenylalanine, the CDR3 spans 16 amino acids. CDR3 DNA only is kept here, 48 bases in frame from base 1. Trimmed from V: 0 bases; trimmed from J: 2 bases; junction bases lacking a gene match: 4. The germline V gene (reference sequence) supplies CDR1 SGHAT and CDR2 FQDESV. This entry comes from a study of T cells in localized non-small cell lung cancer (dated by TCRdb to between 2020 and 2021). Study-level background: The study examined T cell repertoires in under 300 patients with early-stage NSCLC and compared tumors with uninvolved tumor-adjacent lungs. The cohort consisted of around 250 treatment-naive NSCLC patients whose localized lung tumors had been resected. NSCLC patients had a mean age of around 61 years, and fewer than 150 were male and around 99 female.

What the work shows at the level of the full study, not this receptor alone: The highest T cell clonality was observed in uninvolved tumor-adjacent lung, where clonality exceeded that of tumor, suggesting that antigenic responses were more focused in uninvolved tumor-adjacent lung. Because multi-region tumor sequencing was not performed, intratumor heterogeneity could not be ruled out. Higher blood T cell density associated with longer overall survival, while higher adjacent-lung clonality associated with shorter survival. Because the study design was exploratory, TCR variables were selected using unadjusted p-values without false-discovery rate correction. Of the top 100 tumor clones, a median of roughly 60 were detected in paired uninvolved adjacent lung; about 26 were also among that lung's top 100.

TCR beta CDR3 regions were sequenced from DNA using the immunoSEQ Assay. In the authors' own workflow: T cell density was computed as TCR beta template counts normalized to usable DNA estimated by amplifying housekeeping genes. The preseqR package was used to estimate richness by extrapolating to 400,000 templates for PBMC samples and to 120,000 templates for tissue samples. Clonality was taken to be one minus Pielou's evenness. Tissue-enriched TCRs were identified through differential abundance testing performed on productive amino-acid clonotypes, with a minimum total count of 5 and an alpha of 0.1. The Jaccard Index and the Morisita Overlap Index were used to measure repertoire overlap between compartments. GLIPH grouped TCR beta CDR3s together with public tetramer-defined viral CDR3s, and a viral motif had to include at least three viral sequences and show V-gene enrichment. TCRdb carries this immuneACCESS record with in-frame sequences only. Its versions omit some clonotypes, under half of them owing to an unresolved V gene in the studies checked, with the rest unexplained. Clone size and V and J calls were adopted from that table, with D and trimming inferred from the DNA. Present in this sample are a few thousand clones, approximately 25% of which were seen just once. Of the sample, roughly a fifth is held by the ten largest clones.

The chain links TRBV11-1 with TRBJ2-7, with 10 bases in between that match TRBD2. The receptor comes from a man between 40 and 75 years old with stage II squamous cell lung carcinoma. Sample: lung tumor tissue, taken before any cancer treatment. The CDR3 protein is CASSLALAGAPYEQYF. The nucleotides are TGTGCCAGCAGCTTAGCGCTAGCGGGGGCCCCCTACGAGCAGTACTTC.